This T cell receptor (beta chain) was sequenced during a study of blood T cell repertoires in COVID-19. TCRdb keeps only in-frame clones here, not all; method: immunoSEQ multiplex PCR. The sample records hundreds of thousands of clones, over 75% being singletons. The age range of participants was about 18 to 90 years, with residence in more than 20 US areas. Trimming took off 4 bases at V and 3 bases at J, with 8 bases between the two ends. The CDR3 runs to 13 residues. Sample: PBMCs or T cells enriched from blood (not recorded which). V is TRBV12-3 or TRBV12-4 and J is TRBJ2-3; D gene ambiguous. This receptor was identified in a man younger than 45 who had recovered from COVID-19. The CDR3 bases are TGTGCCAGCAGTTCCCCCCTAACAGATACGCAGTATTTT. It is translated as CASSSPLTDTQYF.